The T cell receptor beta chain described here comes from a study of a mutant IDH1 vaccine in newly diagnosed glioma. The J segment lost 5 bases and the V segment lost 0 bases, leaving 11 bases of the junction unmatched. This CDR3 is 17 amino acids long. Germline V lookup: CDR1 SGHRS, CDR2 YFSETQ. As concerns this clone: What it binds is unknown.

Time point here: week 47, end of study. Every single dose of the vaccine, 300 ug of mutant IDH1 20-mer peptide, came with topical imiquimod. Profiling relied on immunoSEQ multiplex PCR, and the TCRdb table lists in-frame clones only, not all of them. Altogether fewer than 55,000 clones are present, around three fifths being singletons, with the ten largest covering around 4.8%. The receptor's source is a man aged 35-49 years with glioma. Some clones in this sample may be carry-over from other donors' samples. The chain employs TRBV5-1 and TRBJ2-3, with TRBD2 matching over 8 bases. This specimen consisted of peripheral blood mononuclear cells (PBMCs), obtained from a glioma patient whose treatment included an IDH1 peptide vaccine. CDR3 bases: TGCGCCAGCAGCTTGGCGGGAGGTGCGGGGGGATTAGATACGCAGTATTTT. It codes for CASSLAGGAGGLDTQYF.